This TCR beta chain is drawn from a study of blood T cell repertoires in COVID-19. Germline-derived CDR1 and CDR2 are SGDLS and YYNGEE. CDR3 size: 13 residues. V dropped 2 bases and J dropped 8; count of bases not matched to a gene: 2. In the authors' workflow: Estimates of nucleated cell counts were drawn from the amplification of reference gene primers. Data came from immunoSEQ multiplex PCR; TCRdb stores just in-frame clones and leaves some out. Clone size and the V and J calls come from that table; the DNA yielded D and trimming. The table has 150,000 to 200,000 clones, about four fifths seen once.

J is TRBJ2-3 and V is TRBV9, with TRBD2 matching 10 bases. Source material: peripheral blood. This sequence was found in a man aged 65 to 85 with active or convalescent COVID-19. As DNA, the CDR3 is TGTGCCAGCAGCGTGGAGCGGGAGGGTACGCAGTATTTT. This sequence encodes CASSVEREGTQYF.